The T cell receptor beta chain described here comes from a study of cytomegalovirus exposure and HLA in healthy donors. About the study: The 90 to 150 validation repertoires, a later analysis reported, used the same platform as the 700 or so repertoires from the first cohort. Study-level findings and limits: The classifier was said to identify cytomegalovirus status with high specificity and sensitivity. A later analysis found first-cohort TCR clusters tended to co-occur in the 90 to 150 validation repertoires. TCR beta chains numbering under 200 were designated cytomegalovirus-associated.

A note on this clone: Its specificity is not known.

This CDR3 is built from 16 residues. Trimming shortened V by 0 bases and J by 0 bases, and 12 bases separated the two germline ends. Germline V gives CDR1 SGDLS, CDR2 YYNGEE. Sequenced by immunoSEQ multiplex PCR; TCRdb stores in-frame clones only, minus some. Of about 170,000 clones listed, roughly 96% are singletons. Sequences were obtained from PBMCs. The sequence was obtained from a woman aged 18-29 years in good health and CMV-seronegative. The chain carries TRBV9 and TRBJ1-1; the D gene is possibly TRBD1 (6 bases). As DNA, the CDR3 is TGTGCCAGCAGCGTAGGTTGGGACACATTGAACACTGAAGCTTTCTTT. Translation: CASSVGWDTLNTEAFF.